This TCR beta chain emerged from a study of blood T cell repertoires in COVID-19. Study information: The study drew acute and convalescent COVID-19 samples from the United States, Italy and Spain. T cells, B-cell-depleted T cells, or PBMCs supplied cDNA or gDNA.

Original handling: How many nucleated cells were present was estimated from reference gene primer amplification. Profiled with immunoSEQ multiplex PCR; TCRdb holds only in-frame clones, not every one. V, J and clone size derive from that table, while D and trimming were established from the DNA sequence. The sample yields over 400,000 clones, approximately 83% seen once. Per germline, CDR1 LNHDA and CDR2 SQIVND (reference sequence). The CDR3 extends over 16 amino acids. Trimming removed 3 bases at V and 2 bases at J, with 16 bases between. The sequenced material came from peripheral blood. This clonotype was sampled from a human donor in a cohort sampled during active COVID-19. This chain uses TRBV19 with TRBJ1-2; no reliable D call. The CDR3 DNA sequence: TGTGCCAGTAGTATCAACGGGGAAGCTGTCAACTATGGCTACACCTTC. It codes for CASSINGEAVNYGYTF.